This TCR beta chain was recorded in a study of shared clonotypes between healthy human individuals. About the research overall: The donors, a couple of women and a few men, were aged 18 to 49.

Study findings and constraints: Clonotype sharing among donors was thought likely to change with sequencing depth.

Each subset's genomic DNA was split evenly across several immunoSEQ plates. Around 300 ng DNA, roughly 30,000 T cell genomes, went into unsorted PBMC replicate PCRs. Here immunoSEQ multiplex PCR was the method, and the copy in TCRdb shows in-frame clones only, minus some. The repertoire holds about 480,000 clones, with about four fifths as singletons. This clone was recorded only once. Its antigen is unidentified. Additional DNA sequences in this sample encode the identical CDR3. The germline V gene has CDR1 SGHTA and CDR2 FQGNSA. With 4 bases removed from V and 2 bases from J, the gap between germline ends came to 8 bases. The CDR3 is 14 amino acids.

The V call is TRBV7-2, the J call TRBJ2-2; D is perhaps TRBD1 or TRBD2 (5 bases each). This TCR was recovered from a woman between 40 and 50 years old in good health. Some clones in this sample may be carry-over from other donors' samples. Sequencing was performed on PBMCs. The CDR3 DNA reads as TGTGCCAGCAGCTCGGGACCTAACACCGGGGAGCTGTTTTTT. As protein: CASSSGPNTGELFF.